A selection of T cell receptor beta chains follows, all from one sample in a study of response to subunit inactivated influenza vaccine. TCRdb reanalysed the RT-PCR reads using MiXCR and keeps one entry per CDR3 protein. The table lists about 500,000 distinct CDR3 sequences, 16% of them singletons. Here the sequenced sample was CD4+ T cells sorted from PBMCs, taken 23 months after vaccination. These receptors were obtained from a man between 45 and 75 years old who received an inactivated influenza vaccine. Both conserved end residues are part of each CDR3. A D gene is named only where the DNA matches it firmly. The size of a clone is reported for some rows only, either as once, few or many, or as a class for expanded clones.

J gene: TRBJ1-1; clone size: few; D gene: .; V gene: TRBV4-1; CDR3 DNA: TGCGCCAGCAGCCACCCGAGAATGAACACTGAAGCTTTCTTT; CDR3 protein: CASSHPRMNTEAFF
J gene: TRBJ1-4; clone size: .; D gene: .; V gene: TRBV14; CDR3 DNA: TGTGCCAGCAGCAGACGGGACCTTAATGAAAAACTGTTTTTT; CDR3 protein: CASSRRDLNEKLFF
J gene: TRBJ2-1; clone size: few; D gene: TRBD2; V gene: TRBV6-5; CDR3 DNA: TGTGCCAGCAGTTCCGGACTAGACAATGAGCAGTTCTTC; CDR3 protein: CASSSGLDNEQFF
J gene: TRBJ2-3; clone size: .; D gene: .; V gene: TRBV30; CDR3 DNA: TGTGCCTGGAGCCCCCCGGGAGATACGCAGTATTTT; CDR3 protein: CAWSPPGDTQYF
J gene: TRBJ2-1; clone size: once; D gene: .; V gene: TRBV11-2; CDR3 DNA: TGTGCCAGCAGACTAACCCTGGCACAAGATGAGCAGTTCTTC; CDR3 protein: CASRLTLAQDEQFF
J gene: TRBJ2-1; clone size: .; D gene: .; V gene: TRBV29-1; CDR3 DNA: TGCAGCGTCGTTATCCCGACAGGAACCCTCTACAATGAGCAGTTCTTC; CDR3 protein: CSVVIPTGTLYNEQFF
J gene: TRBJ2-1; clone size: few; D gene: TRBD1; V gene: TRBV7-3; CDR3 DNA: TGTGCCAGCAGCTCCCTGGGGACAGGGGCAAGGAATGAGCAGTTCTTC; CDR3 protein: CASSSLGTGARNEQFF
J gene: TRBJ2-7; clone size: .; D gene: .; V gene: TRBV7-8; CDR3 DNA: TGTGCCAGCAGATCACAGACAGCTTCCTACGAGCAGTACTTC; CDR3 protein: CASRSQTASYEQYF
J gene: TRBJ2-2; clone size: .; D gene: .; V gene: TRBV7-2; CDR3 DNA: TGTGCCAGCAGTTTGTCGACTGTGAACACCGGGGAGCTGTTTTTT; CDR3 protein: CASSLSTVNTGELFF
J gene: TRBJ2-7; clone size: few; D gene: .; V gene: TRBV7-8; CDR3 DNA: TGTGCCAGCAGCTTACGCAGAACCAACGAGCAGTACTTC; CDR3 protein: CASSLRRTNEQYF
J gene: TRBJ2-7; clone size: .; D gene: TRBD2; V gene: TRBV3-1; CDR3 DNA: TGTGCCAGCAGCCGGACTAGCGGGGGGTCCAACGAGCAGTACTTC; CDR3 protein: CASSRTSGGSNEQYF
J gene: TRBJ2-1; clone size: .; D gene: .; V gene: TRBV20-1; CDR3 DNA: TGCAGTGCTAGAGTCCCTGTGACTAGGTTTGGGGAGCAGTTCTTC; CDR3 protein: CSARVPVTRFGEQFF
J gene: TRBJ2-3; clone size: .; D gene: .; V gene: TRBV6-2/TRBV6-3; CDR3 DNA: TGTGCCAGCAGCCCGGTTGAAGATACGCAGTATTTT; CDR3 protein: CASSPVEDTQYF
J gene: TRBJ1-2; clone size: few; D gene: TRBD1; V gene: TRBV2; CDR3 DNA: TGTGCCAGCAGTGAAGGGAGACAGGGGCCTTATGGCTACACCTTC; CDR3 protein: CASSEGRQGPYGYTF
J gene: TRBJ1-1; clone size: many; D gene: .; V gene: TRBV5-1; CDR3 DNA: TGTGCCAGCAGTTTAGGGGGAATGAACACTGAAGCTTTCTTT; CDR3 protein: CASSLGGMNTEAFF
J gene: TRBJ2-5; clone size: few; D gene: .; V gene: TRBV20-1; CDR3 DNA: TGCAGTGTTCGCCGGCAGGGAGAGACCCAGTACTTC; CDR3 protein: CSVRRQGETQYF
J gene: TRBJ2-3; clone size: .; D gene: .; V gene: TRBV7-2; CDR3 DNA: TGTGCCAGCAGCTCCCCCACGAATACGCAGTATTTT; CDR3 protein: CASSSPTNTQYF
J gene: TRBJ2-3; clone size: few; D gene: TRBD2; V gene: TRBV7-9; CDR3 DNA: TGTGCCAGCAGCCCCAGCGGGAGGGAAGGCACGCAGTATTTT; CDR3 protein: CASSPSGREGTQYF
J gene: TRBJ2-1; clone size: .; D gene: TRBD1; V gene: TRBV6-4; CDR3 DNA: TGTGCCAGCAGTCTCCGGGACAGGGGGATCAATGAGCAGTTCTTC; CDR3 protein: CASSLRDRGINEQFF
J gene: TRBJ2-2; clone size: few; D gene: .; V gene: TRBV7-9; CDR3 DNA: TGTGCCAGCAGCCTTACCCGAGGCTTCACCGGGGAGCTGTTTTTT; CDR3 protein: CASSLTRGFTGELFF
J gene: TRBJ2-3; clone size: .; D gene: TRBD2; V gene: TRBV20-1; CDR3 DNA: TGCAGTGCTAGAGTAGGTAGCGGGATTCTCACAGATACGCAGTATTTT; CDR3 protein: CSARVGSGILTDTQYF
J gene: TRBJ2-3; clone size: few; D gene: .; V gene: TRBV7-8; CDR3 DNA: TGTGCCAGCAGCCCATACACCCACAGCACAGATACGCAGTATTTT; CDR3 protein: CASSPYTHSTDTQYF
J gene: TRBJ2-1; clone size: .; D gene: TRBD2; V gene: TRBV28; CDR3 DNA: TGTGCCAGCAGTACTAGACTAGCGGACCTTTCCTACAATGAGCAGTTCTTC; CDR3 protein: CASSTRLADLSYNEQFF
J gene: TRBJ1-2; clone size: few; D gene: TRBD1; V gene: TRBV5-4; CDR3 DNA: TGTGCCAGCAGCTCTAAATCCAGGGGGGTTAACTATGGCTACACCTTC; CDR3 protein: CASSSKSRGVNYGYTF
J gene: TRBJ1-1; clone size: few; D gene: .; V gene: TRBV29-1; CDR3 DNA: TGCAGCGTGGGGACATTCAATGAAGCTTTCTTT; CDR3 protein: CSVGTFNEAFF
J gene: TRBJ1-1; clone size: .; D gene: .; V gene: TRBV28; CDR3 DNA: TGTGCCAGCATTCGTCAGACAGGTACTGAAGCTTTCTTT; CDR3 protein: CASIRQTGTEAFF
J gene: TRBJ2-7; clone size: .; D gene: TRBD2; V gene: TRBV2; CDR3 DNA: TGTGCCAGCAGTGAACTTGGCGGGAGTGAGCAGTACTTC; CDR3 protein: CASSELGGSEQYF
J gene: TRBJ2-1; clone size: few; D gene: TRBD1; V gene: TRBV3-1; CDR3 DNA: TGTGCCAGCAGCCACCTACCCGGGACAGATAAATACAATGAGCAGTTCTTC; CDR3 protein: CASSHLPGTDKYNEQFF
J gene: TRBJ2-1; clone size: .; D gene: TRBD1; V gene: TRBV12-3/TRBV12-4; CDR3 DNA: TGTGCCAGCAGTTCCAGAGGACAGGCGAGAGGCGATGAGCAGTTCTTC; CDR3 protein: CASSSRGQARGDEQFF
J gene: TRBJ2-1; clone size: many; D gene: .; V gene: TRBV6-2/TRBV6-3; CDR3 DNA: TGTGCCAGCAGTTACTCCCGTAGGCAGGTTTACAATGAGCAGTTCTTC; CDR3 protein: CASSYSRRQVYNEQFF
J gene: TRBJ2-5; clone size: once; D gene: TRBD2; V gene: TRBV20-1; CDR3 DNA: TGCAGTCTAGCGGCGGCATCAATGCAAGAGACCCAGTACTTC; CDR3 protein: CSLAAASMQETQYF
J gene: TRBJ1-1; clone size: few; D gene: TRBD1; V gene: TRBV20-1; CDR3 DNA: TGCAGTGCTAGGGTTGGTGGGACAGCGAACACTGAAGCTTTCTTT; CDR3 protein: CSARVGGTANTEAFF
J gene: TRBJ1-6; clone size: few; D gene: TRBD1; V gene: TRBV20-1; CDR3 DNA: TGCAGTGGTTTGCAGGGGGCCAGTTCACCCCTCCACTTT; CDR3 protein: CSGLQGASSPLHF
J gene: TRBJ2-2; clone size: many; D gene: .; V gene: TRBV5-1; CDR3 DNA: TGCGCCAGCAGCTTGGCCGTAATGGCCGGCGGGGAGCTGTTTTTT; CDR3 protein: CASSLAVMAGGELFF
J gene: TRBJ2-7; clone size: .; D gene: TRBD1; V gene: TRBV28; CDR3 DNA: TGTGCCAGCAATTCCGTTTTGGGACAGGTAGGGAAGCAGTACTTC; CDR3 protein: CASNSVLGQVGKQYF
J gene: TRBJ2-5; clone size: few; D gene: TRBD2; V gene: TRBV20-1; CDR3 DNA: TGCAGTGCTGCAGTAGCGGGGGGCCAAGAGACCCAGTACTTC; CDR3 protein: CSAAVAGGQETQYF
J gene: TRBJ2-1; clone size: few; D gene: TRBD2; V gene: TRBV24-1; CDR3 DNA: TGTGCCACCAGTGATAGAGCGGGGGGGCCGAATGAGCAGTTCTTC; CDR3 protein: CATSDRAGGPNEQFF
J gene: TRBJ2-7; clone size: .; D gene: .; V gene: TRBV6-2/TRBV6-3; CDR3 DNA: TGTGCCAGCAGTGCCGACAGGGAGGGAAACGAGCAGTACTTC; CDR3 protein: CASSADREGNEQYF
J gene: TRBJ1-1; clone size: .; D gene: .; V gene: TRBV3-1; CDR3 DNA: TGTGCCAGCAGCCACACCCCAGGGGTTGAAGCTTTCTTT; CDR3 protein: CASSHTPGVEAFF
J gene: TRBJ2-7; clone size: .; D gene: TRBD2; V gene: TRBV7-2; CDR3 DNA: TGTGCCAGCAGCGTCCTGAGCGGGGGGGCTATTTACGAGCAGTACTTC; CDR3 protein: CASSVLSGGAIYEQYF
J gene: TRBJ2-7; clone size: .; D gene: TRBD1; V gene: TRBV20-1; CDR3 DNA: TGCAGTGCGAGCGACAGGGGGTCCTACGAGCAGTACTTC; CDR3 protein: CSASDRGSYEQYF
J gene: TRBJ2-1; clone size: few; D gene: TRBD2; V gene: TRBV5-5; CDR3 DNA: TGTGCCAGCAGCCTGGCCCTGACTAGCGGGATTGGGCAGTTCTTC; CDR3 protein: CASSLALTSGIGQFF
J gene: TRBJ2-5; clone size: .; D gene: .; V gene: TRBV4-2; CDR3 DNA: TGTGCCAGCACTGGACAGCCTTGTCAAGAGACCCAGTACTTC; CDR3 protein: CASTGQPCQETQYF
J gene: TRBJ2-7; clone size: few; D gene: TRBD2; V gene: TRBV4-3; CDR3 DNA: TGCGCCAGCAGCCAAGAACTGAAGGGAGCGGGGGAGCAGTACTTC; CDR3 protein: CASSQELKGAGEQYF
J gene: TRBJ2-2; clone size: .; D gene: .; V gene: TRBV7-9; CDR3 DNA: TGTGCCAGCAGGTTAGGGGTCCGTGAACCGAACACCGGGGAGCTGTTTTTT; CDR3 protein: CASRLGVREPNTGELFF
J gene: TRBJ2-5; clone size: few; D gene: .; V gene: TRBV5-5; CDR3 DNA: TGTGCCAGCAGCTTGAGGGCTAGCATTGAAGAGACCCAGTACTTC; CDR3 protein: CASSLRASIEETQYF
J gene: TRBJ1-2; clone size: many; D gene: .; V gene: TRBV12-3/TRBV12-4; CDR3 DNA: TGTGCCAGCAGTACTAGACGGGGAATTTATGGCTACACCTTC; CDR3 protein: CASSTRRGIYGYTF
J gene: TRBJ1-1; clone size: .; D gene: .; V gene: TRBV20-1; CDR3 DNA: TGCAGTGCTATGGTGGGCAGGTTGAACACTGAAGCTTTCTTT; CDR3 protein: CSAMVGRLNTEAFF